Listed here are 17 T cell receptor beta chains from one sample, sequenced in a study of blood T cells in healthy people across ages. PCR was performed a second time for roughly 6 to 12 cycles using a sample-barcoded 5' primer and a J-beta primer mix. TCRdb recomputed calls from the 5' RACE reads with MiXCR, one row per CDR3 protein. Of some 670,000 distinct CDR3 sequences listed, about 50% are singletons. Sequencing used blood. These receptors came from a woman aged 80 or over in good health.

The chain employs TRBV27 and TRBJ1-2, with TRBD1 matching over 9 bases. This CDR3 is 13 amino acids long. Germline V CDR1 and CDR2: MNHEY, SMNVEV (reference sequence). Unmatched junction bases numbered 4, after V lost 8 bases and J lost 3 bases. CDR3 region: CASGDRAYYGYTF. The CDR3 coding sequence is TGTGCCAGCGGGGACAGGGCTTACTATGGCTACACCTTC.

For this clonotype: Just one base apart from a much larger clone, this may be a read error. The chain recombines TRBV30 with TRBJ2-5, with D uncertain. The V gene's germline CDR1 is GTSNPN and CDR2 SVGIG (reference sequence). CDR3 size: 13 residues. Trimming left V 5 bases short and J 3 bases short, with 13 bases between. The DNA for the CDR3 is TGTGCCTGGGGGCCTTTTCGAAAAGAGACCCAGTACTTC. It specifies CAWGPFRKETQYF.

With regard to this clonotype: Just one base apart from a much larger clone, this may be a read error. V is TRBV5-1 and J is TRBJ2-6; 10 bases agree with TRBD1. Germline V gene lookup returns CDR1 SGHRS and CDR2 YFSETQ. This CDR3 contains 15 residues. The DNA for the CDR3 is TGCGCCAGCAGCTTTCGGGGGACAGGGGCCAACGTCCCGACTTTC. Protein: CASSFRGTGANVPTF.

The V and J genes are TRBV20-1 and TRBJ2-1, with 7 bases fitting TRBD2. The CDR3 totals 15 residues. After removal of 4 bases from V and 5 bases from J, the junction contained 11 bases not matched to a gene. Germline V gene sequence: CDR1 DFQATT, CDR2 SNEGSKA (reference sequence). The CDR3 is CSATRASGGHNEQFF. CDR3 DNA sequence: TGCAGTGCTACCCGGGCTAGCGGAGGGCACAATGAGCAGTTCTTC.

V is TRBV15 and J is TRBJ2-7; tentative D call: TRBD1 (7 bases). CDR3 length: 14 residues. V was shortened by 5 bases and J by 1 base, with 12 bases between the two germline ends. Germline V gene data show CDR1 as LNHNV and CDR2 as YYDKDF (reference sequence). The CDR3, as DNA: TGTGCCACCAGCGGCGGGACAGAATCCTACGAGCAGTACTTC. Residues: CATSGGTESYEQYF.

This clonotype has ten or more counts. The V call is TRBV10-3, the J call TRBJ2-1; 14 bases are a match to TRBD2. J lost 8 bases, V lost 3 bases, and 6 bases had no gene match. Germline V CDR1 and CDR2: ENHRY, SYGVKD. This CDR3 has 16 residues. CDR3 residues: CAISDPGLAGVHEQFF. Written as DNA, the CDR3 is TGTGCCATCAGTGACCCGGGACTAGCGGGAGTACATGAGCAGTTCTTC.

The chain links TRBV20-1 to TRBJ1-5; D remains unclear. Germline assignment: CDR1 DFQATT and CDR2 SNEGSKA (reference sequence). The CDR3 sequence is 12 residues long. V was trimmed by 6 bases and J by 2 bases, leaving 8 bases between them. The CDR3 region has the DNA TGCAGTGCATTTAACGGCAATCAGCCCCAGCATTTT. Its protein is CSAFNGNQPQHF.

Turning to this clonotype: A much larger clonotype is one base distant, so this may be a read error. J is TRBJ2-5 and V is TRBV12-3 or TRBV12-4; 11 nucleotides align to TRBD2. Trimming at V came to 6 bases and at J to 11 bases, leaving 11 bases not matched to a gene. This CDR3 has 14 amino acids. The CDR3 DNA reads TGTGCCAGCAGCTATAGCGGGAGGGCCACTGAGCAGTACTTC. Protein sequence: CASSYSGRATEQYF.

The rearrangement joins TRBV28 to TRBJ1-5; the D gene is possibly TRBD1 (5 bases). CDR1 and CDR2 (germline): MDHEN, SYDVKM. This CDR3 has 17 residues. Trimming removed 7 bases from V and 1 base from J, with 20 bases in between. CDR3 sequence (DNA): TGTGCCAGCACCAGGACACACGGGAGTCTAAGCAATCAGCCCCAGCATTTT. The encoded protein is CASTRTHGSLSNQPQHF.

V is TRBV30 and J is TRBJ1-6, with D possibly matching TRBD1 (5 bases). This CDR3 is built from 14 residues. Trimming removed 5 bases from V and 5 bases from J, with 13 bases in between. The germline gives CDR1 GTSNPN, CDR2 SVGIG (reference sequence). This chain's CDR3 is CAWVPGTDNSPLHF. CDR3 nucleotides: TGTGCCTGGGTTCCAGGGACGGATAATTCACCCCTCCACTTT.

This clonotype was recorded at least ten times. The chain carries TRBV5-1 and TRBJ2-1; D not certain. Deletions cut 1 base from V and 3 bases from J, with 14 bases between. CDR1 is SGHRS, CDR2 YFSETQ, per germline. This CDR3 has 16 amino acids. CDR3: CASSLSPAAYYNEQFF. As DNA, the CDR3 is TGCGCCAGCAGCTTGAGCCCGGCCGCGTACTACAATGAGCAGTTCTTC. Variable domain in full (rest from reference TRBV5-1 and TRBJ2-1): KAGVTQTPRYLIKTRGQQVTLSCSPISGHRSVSWYQQTPGQGLQFLFEYFSETQRNKGNFPGRFSGRQFSNSRSEMNVSTLELGDSALYLCASSLSPAAYYNEQFFGPGTRLTVL.

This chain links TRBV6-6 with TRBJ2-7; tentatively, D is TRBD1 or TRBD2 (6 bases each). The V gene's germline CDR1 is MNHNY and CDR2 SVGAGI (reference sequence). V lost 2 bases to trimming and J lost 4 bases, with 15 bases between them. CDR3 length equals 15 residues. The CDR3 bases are TGTGCCAGCAGTTACGAGGGGGGCAAGAATTACGAGCAGTACTTC. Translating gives CASSYEGGKNYEQYF.

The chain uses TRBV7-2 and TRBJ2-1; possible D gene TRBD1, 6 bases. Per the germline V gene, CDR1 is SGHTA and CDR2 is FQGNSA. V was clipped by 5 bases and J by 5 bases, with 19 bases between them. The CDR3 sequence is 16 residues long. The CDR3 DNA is TGTGCCAGCAGCCCGATTAGGGGGAGATCTCACAATGAGCAGTTCTTC. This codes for CASSPIRGRSHNEQFF.

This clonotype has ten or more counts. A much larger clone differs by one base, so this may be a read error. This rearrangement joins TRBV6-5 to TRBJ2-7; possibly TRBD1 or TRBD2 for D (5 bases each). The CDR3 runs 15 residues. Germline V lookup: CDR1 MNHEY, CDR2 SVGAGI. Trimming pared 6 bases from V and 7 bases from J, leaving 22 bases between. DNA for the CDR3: TGTGCCAGCAGCTCTACAGGTAGCGTTTACAATGAGCAGTACTTC. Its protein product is CASSSTGSVYNEQYF.

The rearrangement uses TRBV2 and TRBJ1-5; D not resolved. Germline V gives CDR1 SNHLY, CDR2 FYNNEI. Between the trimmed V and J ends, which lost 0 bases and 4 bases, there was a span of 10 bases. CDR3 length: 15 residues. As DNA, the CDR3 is TGTGCCAGCAGTGAAGCGGGATTAGGGAATCAGCCCCAGCATTTT. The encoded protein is CASSEAGLGNQPQHF.

As DNA, the CDR3 is TGCAGCGTTGCCCTAGCGGGAGTAGAGGAGACCCAGTACTTC. Protein product: CSVALAGVEETQYF. The genes are TRBV29-1 and TRBJ2-5, with 10 bases fitting TRBD2. The CDR3 spans 14 residues. Germline trimming cut 4 bases from V and 5 bases from J; bases unmatched to any gene: 7. Germline V lookup: CDR1 SQVTM, CDR2 ANQGSEA.

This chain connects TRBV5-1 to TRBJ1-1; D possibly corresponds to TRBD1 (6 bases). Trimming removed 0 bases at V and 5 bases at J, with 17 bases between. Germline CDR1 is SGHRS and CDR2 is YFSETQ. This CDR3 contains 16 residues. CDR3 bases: TGCGCCAGCAGCTTGGACTTACGGGGGGCGAGGACTGAAGCTTTCTTT. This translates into CASSLDLRGARTEAFF. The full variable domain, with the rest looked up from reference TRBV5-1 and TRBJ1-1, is KAGVTQTPRYLIKTRGQQVTLSCSPISGHRSVSWYQQTPGQGLQFLFEYFSETQRNKGNFPGRFSGRQFSNSRSEMNVSTLELGDSALYLCASSLDLRGARTEAFFGQGTRLTVV.